This entry lists 29 T cell receptor beta chains sequenced from one sample in a study of T cells in localized non-small cell lung cancer. Here immunoSEQ multiplex PCR was the method, and the copy in TCRdb shows in-frame clones only, minus some. The data contain about 15,000 clones, more than 70% of them singletons. The sequenced sample was peripheral blood mononuclear cells, obtained before any cancer treatment. These receptors originate from a male donor older than 55 with stage II lung adenocarcinoma.

This chain links TRBV2 with TRBJ1-2; 9 bases are shared with TRBD1. From germline, CDR1 is SNHLY and CDR2 FYNNEI. Trimming removed 5 bases from V and 4 bases from J; junction bases left unmatched: 5. CDR3 length equals 14 residues. CDR3 in DNA: TGTGCCAGCAGTTCCCGACAGGGGGGCTATGGCTACACCTTC. Amino acid sequence: CASSSRQGGYGYTF.

V usage is TRBV6-1 and J usage is TRBJ2-5; 10 bases match TRBD2. The CDR3 totals 14 residues. V dropped 7 bases and J dropped 4; count of bases not matched to a gene: 6. The germline V gene encodes CDR1 MNHNS and CDR2 SASEGT. The CDR3 DNA reads as TGTGCCAGCAAAGCGGGAGGGCCACGAGAGACCCAGTACTTC. This translates into CASKAGGPRETQYF.

This chain connects TRBV5-1 to TRBJ1-6, with D unresolved. Germline values: CDR1 SGHRS, CDR2 YFSETQ. CDR3 size: 14 residues. The V and J ends lost 4 bases and 5 bases respectively, with 10 bases between them. CDR3 DNA: TGCGCCAGCAGCCACGACATAGATAATTCACCCCTCCACTTT. Protein sequence: CASSHDIDNSPLHF.

The V and J genes are TRBV19 and TRBJ2-2; the D is unclear. Germline assignment: CDR1 LNHDA and CDR2 SQIVND (reference sequence). V was cut by 2 bases and J by 4 bases, with 8 bases left in between. CDR3 length: 14 residues. The DNA of the CDR3 is TGTGCCAGTAGTATAAAGTCCATCACCGGGGAGCTGTTTTTT. Translating it yields CASSIKSITGELFF.

This CDR3 reads CASSHLGAYEQYF. The CDR3 DNA reads as TGTGCCAGCAGCCATTTAGGAGCTTACGAGCAGTACTTC. The rearrangement links TRBV4-2 to TRBJ2-7; no firm D call. The germline V and J ends were trimmed by 3 bases and 4 bases, with 10 bases remaining between them. The CDR3 length is 13 residues. Germline V gives CDR1 LGHNA, CDR2 YNFKEQ.

The chain couples TRBV6-6 to TRBJ2-7; tentatively, D is TRBD2 (6 bases). V lost 7 bases and J 4 bases, leaving 8 bases between the germline ends. This CDR3 is 11 amino acids long. CDR1 and CDR2 (germline): MNHNY, SVGAGI (reference sequence). The CDR3 bases are TGTGCCAGCACGGGAGAGTACGAGCAGTACTTC. Translating gives CASTGEYEQYF.

J is TRBJ1-1 and V is TRBV27, with D tentatively TRBD1 (6 bases). Germline-derived CDR1 and CDR2 are MNHEY and SMNVEV (reference sequence). V shed 5 bases and J shed 1 base, with 20 bases lying between them. There are 17 residues in the CDR3. CDR3 amino acids: CASSKDSMSFRNTEAFF. CDR3 DNA sequence: TGTGCCAGCAGTAAGGACAGTATGAGCTTTCGGAACACTGAAGCTTTCTTT.

CDR3 bases: TGTGCCAGTAGTACCTCAGTGTACCAAGAGACCCAGTACTTC. Translated, it gives CASSTSVYQETQYF. J is TRBJ2-5 and V is TRBV19; no firm D call. The CDR3 runs 14 residues. CDR1 LNHDA and CDR2 SQIVND come from the germline V gene (reference sequence). With 4 bases removed from V and 0 bases from J, the gap between germline ends came to 9 bases.

The rearrangement joins TRBV2 to TRBJ2-1; possibly TRBD2 for D (6 bases). CDR1 is SNHLY, CDR2 FYNNEI, per germline. Trimming left V 6 bases short and J 7 bases short, with 16 bases between. CDR3 size: 14 residues. CDR3 sequence (DNA): TGTGCCAGCAGCTTGAAGGGTGGAGGGAATGAGCAGTTCTTC. Translating it yields CASSLKGGGNEQFF.

This CDR3 reads CASSPPGSGSPGELFF. The CDR3 DNA reads TGTGCCAGCTCACCACCGGGGTCGGGGAGCCCCGGGGAGCTGTTTTTT. The chain carries TRBV18 and TRBJ2-2, with a tentative D call TRBD2 (5 bases). The ends were cut back, 0 bases at V and 6 bases at J, with 14 bases in the middle. Germline V gene data show CDR1 as KGHSH and CDR2 as LQKENI. CDR3 size: 16 residues. The complete variable domain, with remaining parts taken from reference TRBV18 and TRBJ2-2, reads NAGVMQNPRHLVRRRGQEARLRCSPMKGHSHVYWYRQLPEEGLKFMVYLQKENIIDESGMPKERFSAEFPKEGPSILRIQQVVRGDSAAYFCASSPPGSGSPGELFFGEGSRLTVL.

This chain links TRBV19 with TRBJ2-3; the D gene is possibly TRBD2 (6 bases). The CDR3 is 17 amino acids. Germline V gene data show CDR1 as LNHDA and CDR2 as SQIVND (reference sequence). Deletions cut 3 bases from V and 2 bases from J, with 18 bases between. The CDR3 nucleotides read TGTGCCAGTAGTATCCGGGTGTCTAGCGTTCCCACAGATACGCAGTATTTT. Its protein product is CASSIRVSSVPTDTQYF.

V and J are TRBV15 and TRBJ1-5, with unresolved D. Trimming removed 4 bases at V and 5 bases at J, with 9 bases between. The germline CDR1 and CDR2 sequences are LNHNV and YYDKDF (reference sequence). The CDR3 sequence is 13 residues long. CDR3 DNA: TGTGCCACCAGCAACTTTAGGGATCAGCCCCAGCATTTT. Protein: CATSNFRDQPQHF.

The J gene is TRBJ2-7, the V gene TRBV6-1; 7 nucleotides line up with TRBD1. This CDR3 is built from 16 residues. V dropped 4 bases and J dropped 3; count of bases not matched to a gene: 12. Germline CDR1 reads MNHNS; CDR2 reads SASEGT. CDR3 protein: CASSVDRVRGDYEQYF. The CDR3 DNA follows: TGTGCCAGCAGTGTTGACAGGGTTCGAGGAGACTACGAGCAGTACTTC.

The chain has TRBV9 and TRBJ1-4, with a possible D match to TRBD1 (6 bases). From germline, CDR1 is SGDLS and CDR2 YYNGEE. The length of the CDR3 is 17 residues. V was shortened by 4 bases and J by 0 bases, with 16 bases between the two germline ends. The DNA for the CDR3 is TGTGCCAGCAGCCGGGGGGCGGCACCTACAACTAATGAAAAACTGTTTTTT. Amino acids: CASSRGAAPTTNEKLFF. The full variable domain, its missing parts supplied by reference TRBV9 and TRBJ1-4, is DSGVTQTPKHLITATGQRVTLRCSPRSGDLSVYWYQQSLDQGLQFLIQYYNGEERAKGNILERFSAQQFPDLHSELNLSSLELGDSALYFCASSRGAAPTTNEKLFFGSGTQLSVL.

The chain links TRBV5-4 to TRBJ1-2; 7 nucleotides line up with TRBD1. The J segment lost 3 bases and the V segment lost 4 bases, leaving 3 bases of the junction unmatched. The CDR3 has 13 residues. CDR1 SGHNT and CDR2 YYREEE come from the germline V gene (reference sequence). CDR3 region: CASSPGGDYGYTF. For the CDR3, the DNA is TGTGCCAGCAGCCCAGGGGGGGACTATGGCTACACCTTC.

The V and J genes are TRBV19 and TRBJ2-7, with 8 bases lining up with TRBD1. J lost 2 bases, V lost 5 bases, and 2 bases had no gene match. Per the germline V gene, CDR1 is LNHDA and CDR2 is SQIVND (reference sequence). The CDR3 runs 13 residues. This chain's CDR3 is CASSEDRAYEQYF. The CDR3 nucleotides are TGTGCCAGTAGTGAGGACAGGGCCTACGAGCAGTACTTC.

V is TRBV10-1 and J is TRBJ2-1, with D perhaps TRBD1 (6 bases). Germline-derived CDR1 and CDR2 are WNHNN and SYGVQD (reference sequence). V lost 0 bases and J lost 10, with 10 bases in between. The CDR3 is made up of 13 amino acids. The CDR3 is CASSESLQGEQFF. In nucleotides, the CDR3 is TGCGCCAGCAGTGAGTCCCTTCAGGGGGAGCAGTTCTTC.

V is TRBV6-5 and J is TRBJ2-7, with 8 positions matching TRBD2. CDR3 length: 15 amino acids. CDR1 and CDR2 from the germline V gene are MNHEY and SVGAGI. Trimming removed 6 bases from V and 5 bases from J; junction bases left unmatched: 12. The CDR3 protein is CASRSLGGRSNEQYF. DNA for the CDR3: TGTGCCAGCAGGTCCCTTGGCGGGAGGTCCAACGAGCAGTACTTC.

The chain carries TRBV29-1 and TRBJ2-2, with D uncertain. Germline V gene lookup returns CDR1 SQVTM and CDR2 ANQGSEA. Trimming removed 6 bases from V and 4 bases from J, with 9 bases in between. This CDR3 has 12 amino acids. The DNA for the CDR3 is TGCAGCGTGCGCTGGATCACCGGGGAGCTGTTTTTT. Translated: CSVRWITGELFF.

This chain connects TRBV9 to TRBJ1-5; possible D gene TRBD1, 6 bases. The CDR3 contains 13 residues. The V end was cut by 4 bases, the J end by 7 bases, with 12 bases between. From germline, CDR1 is SGDLS and CDR2 YYNGEE. The CDR3 DNA reads TGTGCCAGCAGCCCAGGGGTAGGGCAGCCCCAGCATTTT. Translating it yields CASSPGVGQPQHF. Drawing the rest from reference TRBV9 and TRBJ1-5, the complete variable domain is DSGVTQTPKHLITATGQRVTLRCSPRSGDLSVYWYQQSLDQGLQFLIQYYNGEERAKGNILERFSAQQFPDLHSELNLSSLELGDSALYFCASSPGVGQPQHFGDGTRLSIL.

This clone was observed a single time. The J gene is TRBJ2-7, the V gene TRBV15, with D possibly TRBD2 on 6 matching bases. CDR3 length equals 13 residues. Germline lookup yields CDR1 LNHNV and CDR2 YYDKDF (reference sequence). The germline V and J ends were trimmed by 5 bases and 5 bases, with 13 bases remaining between them. CDR3 nucleotide sequence: TGTGCCACCAGCCCTGGGAGGCTAGACGAGCAGTACTTC. Translating it yields CATSPGRLDEQYF. The full variable domain, with the rest looked up from reference TRBV15 and TRBJ2-7, is DAMVIQNPRYQVTQFGKPVTLSCSQTLNHNVMYWYQQKSSQAPKLLFHYYDKDFNNEADTPDNFQSRRPNTSFCFLDIRSPGLGDTAMYLCATSPGRLDEQYFGPGTRLTVT.

The CDR3 protein is CASSLSGFYTDTQYF. In DNA, the CDR3 is TGCGCCAGCAGCCTCAGCGGGTTTTACACAGATACGCAGTATTTT. The chain couples TRBV4-3 to TRBJ2-3; tentative D call: TRBD2 (6 bases). The V and J ends lost 4 bases and 2 bases respectively, with 13 bases between them. The germline V gene encodes CDR1 LGHNA and CDR2 YSLEER. This CDR3 has 15 amino acids.

V usage is TRBV28 and J usage is TRBJ2-7; D uncertain. This CDR3 comprises 13 residues. V lost 8 bases, J lost 3 bases, and 14 bases lay in between. Per germline, CDR1 MDHEN and CDR2 SYDVKM. For the CDR3, the DNA is TGTGCCAGCCGGAGCGCCTCTTACTACGAGCAGTACTTC. Translating it yields CASRSASYYEQYF.

V gene TRBV11-2 combines with J gene TRBJ2-7; 8 nucleotides align to TRBD1. This CDR3 region has 12 residues. Per the germline V gene, CDR1 is SGHAT and CDR2 is FQNNGV. V trimming: 1 base; J trimming: 9 bases; junction bases outside the gene matches: 2. In DNA form, the CDR3 reads TGTGCCAGCAGCTTAGGGCAGGGGGCGCAGTACTTC. It encodes CASSLGQGAQYF.

The J gene is TRBJ1-5, the V gene TRBV6-1; TRBD1 aligns across 7 bases. CDR1 and CDR2 (germline): MNHNS, SASEGT. This CDR3 is 17 amino acids long. V dropped 3 bases and J dropped 1; count of bases not matched to a gene: 9. CDR3 nucleotides: TGTGCCAGCAGTGACGAAAAGGGGGCCCGAAGCAATCAGCCCCAGCATTTT. The encoded protein is CASSDEKGARSNQPQHF.

This chain connects TRBV19 to TRBJ1-1; 10 bases are a match to TRBD1. V lost 5 bases to trimming and J lost 7 bases; unmatched junction nucleotides: 7. CDR3 length: 14 amino acids. The germline V gene has CDR1 LNHDA and CDR2 SQIVND (reference sequence). The CDR3 loop is CASSPDRGQGEAFF. The DNA of the CDR3 is TGTGCCAGTAGTCCTGACAGGGGGCAGGGTGAAGCTTTCTTT.

The chain couples TRBV18 to TRBJ2-1, with D unresolved. V gave up 0 bases and J gave up 0 bases, with 6 bases separating them. CDR1 and CDR2 from the germline V gene are KGHSH and LQKENI. CDR3 size: 15 residues. CDR3 nucleotide sequence: TGTGCCAGCTCACCACCCGCTAGCTCCTACAATGAGCAGTTCTTC. Translated, it gives CASSPPASSYNEQFF.

The rearrangement joins TRBV5-1 to TRBJ2-3; no clear D. CDR3 length equals 15 residues. Germline V gene lookup returns CDR1 SGHRS and CDR2 YFSETQ. Trimming stripped 0 bases from V and 6 bases from J, with 14 bases between. The CDR3 DNA follows: TGCGCCAGCAGCTTGGGCACCCCTCGAGCGGATACGCAGTATTTT. This translates into CASSLGTPRADTQYF.

V is TRBV28 and J is TRBJ1-3; D is possibly TRBD1 (6 bases). This CDR3 has 17 amino acids. Between the trimmed V and J ends, which lost 3 bases and 1 base, there was a span of 16 bases. Germline CDR1 and CDR2: MDHEN and SYDVKM. The CDR3 nucleotides read TGTGCCAGCAGTTTGGGATCCAGGGGAGGATCTGGAAACACCATATATTTT. This codes for CASSLGSRGGSGNTIYF.